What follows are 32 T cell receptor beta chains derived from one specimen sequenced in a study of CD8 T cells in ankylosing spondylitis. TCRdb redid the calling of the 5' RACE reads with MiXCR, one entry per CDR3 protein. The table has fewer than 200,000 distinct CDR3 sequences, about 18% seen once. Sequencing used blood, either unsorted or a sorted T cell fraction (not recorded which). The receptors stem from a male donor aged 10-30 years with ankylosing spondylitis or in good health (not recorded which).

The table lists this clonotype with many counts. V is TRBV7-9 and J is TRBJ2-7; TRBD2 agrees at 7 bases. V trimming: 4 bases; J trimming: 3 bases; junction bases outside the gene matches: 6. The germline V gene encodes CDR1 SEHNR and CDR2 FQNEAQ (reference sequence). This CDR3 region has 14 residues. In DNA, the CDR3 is TGTGCCAGCAGCTCAGTGGGCGGGAGCTACGAGCAGTACGTC. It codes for CASSSVGGSYEQYV.

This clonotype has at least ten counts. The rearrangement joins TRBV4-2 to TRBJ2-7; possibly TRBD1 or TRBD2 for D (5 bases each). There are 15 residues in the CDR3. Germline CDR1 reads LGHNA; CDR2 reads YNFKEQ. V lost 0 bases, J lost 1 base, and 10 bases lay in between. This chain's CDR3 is CASSQDRDRSYEQYF. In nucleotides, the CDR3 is TGTGCCAGCAGCCAAGATCGGGACCGTTCCTACGAGCAGTACTTC.

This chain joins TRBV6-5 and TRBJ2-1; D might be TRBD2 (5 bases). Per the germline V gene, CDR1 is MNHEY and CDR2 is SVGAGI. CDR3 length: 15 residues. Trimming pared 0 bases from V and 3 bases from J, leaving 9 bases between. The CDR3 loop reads CASSYSVGDYNEQFF. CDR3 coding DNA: TGTGCCAGCAGTTACTCGGTCGGGGACTACAATGAGCAGTTCTTC.

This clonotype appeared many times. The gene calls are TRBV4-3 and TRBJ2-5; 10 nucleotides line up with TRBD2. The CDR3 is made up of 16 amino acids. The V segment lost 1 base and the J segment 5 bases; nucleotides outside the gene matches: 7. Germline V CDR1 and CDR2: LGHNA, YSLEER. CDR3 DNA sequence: TGCGCCAGCAGCCAAGGCAGCGGGAGGGCAGATGAGACCCAGTACTTC. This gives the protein CASSQGSGRADETQYF.

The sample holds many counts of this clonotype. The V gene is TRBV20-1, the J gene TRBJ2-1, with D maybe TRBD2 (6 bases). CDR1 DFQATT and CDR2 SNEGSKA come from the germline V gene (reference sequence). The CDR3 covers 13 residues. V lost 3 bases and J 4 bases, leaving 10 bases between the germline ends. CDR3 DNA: TGCAGTGCTAGGACTAGTAATTACAATGAGCAGTTCTTC. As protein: CSARTSNYNEQFF.

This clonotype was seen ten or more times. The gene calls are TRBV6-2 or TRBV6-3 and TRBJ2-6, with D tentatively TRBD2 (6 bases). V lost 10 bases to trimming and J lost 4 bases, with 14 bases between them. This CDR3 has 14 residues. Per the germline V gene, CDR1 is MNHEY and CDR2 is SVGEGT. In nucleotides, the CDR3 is TGTGCCATACAGAGGGCGGGGGGGGCCAACGTCCTGACTTTC. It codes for CAIQRAGGANVLTF.

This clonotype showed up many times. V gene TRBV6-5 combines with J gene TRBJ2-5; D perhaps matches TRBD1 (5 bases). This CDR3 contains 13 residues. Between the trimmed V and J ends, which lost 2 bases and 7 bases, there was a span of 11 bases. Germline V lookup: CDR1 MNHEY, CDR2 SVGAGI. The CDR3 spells CASSYEARGTQYF. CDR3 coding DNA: TGTGCCAGCAGTTACGAGGCTAGGGGGACCCAGTACTTC.

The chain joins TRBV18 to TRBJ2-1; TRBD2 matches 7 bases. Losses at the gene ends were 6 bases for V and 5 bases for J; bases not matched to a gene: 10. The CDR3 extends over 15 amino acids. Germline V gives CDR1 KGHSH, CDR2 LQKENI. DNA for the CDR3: TGTGCCAGCTCGGTCCCTAGCGGCAGACACAATGAGCAGTTCTTC. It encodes CASSVPSGRHNEQFF.

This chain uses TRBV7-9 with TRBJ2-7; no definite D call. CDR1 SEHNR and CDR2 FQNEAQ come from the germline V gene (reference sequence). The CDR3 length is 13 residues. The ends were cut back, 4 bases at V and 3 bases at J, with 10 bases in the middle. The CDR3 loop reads CASSSPWDYEQYF. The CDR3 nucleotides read TGTGCCAGCAGCTCCCCCTGGGACTACGAGCAGTACTTC.

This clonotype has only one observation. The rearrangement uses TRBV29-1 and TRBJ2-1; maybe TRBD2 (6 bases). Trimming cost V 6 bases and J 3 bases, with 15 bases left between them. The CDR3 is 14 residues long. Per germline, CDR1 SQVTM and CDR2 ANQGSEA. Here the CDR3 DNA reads TGCAGCGTGCGCCTAGCGAATCACTACAATGAGCAGTTCTTC. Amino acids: CSVRLANHYNEQFF.

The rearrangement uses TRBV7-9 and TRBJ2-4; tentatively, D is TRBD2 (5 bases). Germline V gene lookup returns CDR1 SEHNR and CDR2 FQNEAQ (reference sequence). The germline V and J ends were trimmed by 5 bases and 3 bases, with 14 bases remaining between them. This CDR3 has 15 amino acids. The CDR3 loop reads CASSRFVSDKNIQYF. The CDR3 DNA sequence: TGTGCCAGCAGCCGCTTTGTTAGCGACAAAAACATTCAGTACTTC.

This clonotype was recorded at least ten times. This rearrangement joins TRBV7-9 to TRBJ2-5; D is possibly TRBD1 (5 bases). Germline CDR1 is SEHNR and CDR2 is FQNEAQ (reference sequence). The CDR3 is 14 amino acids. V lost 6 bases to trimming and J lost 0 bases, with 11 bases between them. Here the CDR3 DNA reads TGTGCCAGCAGTTCAGGGATATACCAAGAGACCCAGTACTTC. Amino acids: CASSSGIYQETQYF.

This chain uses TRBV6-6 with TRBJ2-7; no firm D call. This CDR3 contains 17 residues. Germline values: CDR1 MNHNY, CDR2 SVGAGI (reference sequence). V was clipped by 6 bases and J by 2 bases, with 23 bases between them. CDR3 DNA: TGTGCCAGCAGGGCATCGGTAGCCTCACCCGGTCCCTACGAGCAGTACTTC. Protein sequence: CASRASVASPGPYEQYF.

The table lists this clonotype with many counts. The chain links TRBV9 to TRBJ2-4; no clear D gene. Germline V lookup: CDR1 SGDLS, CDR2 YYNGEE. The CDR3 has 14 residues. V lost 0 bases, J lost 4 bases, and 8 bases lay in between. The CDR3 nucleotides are TGTGCCAGCAGCGTAGTGGCGGAGAAAAACATTCAGTACTTC. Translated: CASSVVAEKNIQYF.

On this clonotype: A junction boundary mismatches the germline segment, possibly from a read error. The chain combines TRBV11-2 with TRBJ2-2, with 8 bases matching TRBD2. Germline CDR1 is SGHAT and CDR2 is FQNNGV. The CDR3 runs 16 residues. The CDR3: CASRPTTGTRSGVLFF. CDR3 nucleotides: TGTGCCAGCAGGCCTACCACCGGGACTAGATCGGGGGTGCTGTTTTTT.

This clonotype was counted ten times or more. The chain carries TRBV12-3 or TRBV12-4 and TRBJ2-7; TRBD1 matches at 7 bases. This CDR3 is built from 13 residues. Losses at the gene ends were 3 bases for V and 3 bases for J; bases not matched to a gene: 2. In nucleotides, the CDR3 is TGTGCCAGCAGTTTCGGGACAGTCTACGAGCAGTACGTC. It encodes CASSFGTVYEQYV.

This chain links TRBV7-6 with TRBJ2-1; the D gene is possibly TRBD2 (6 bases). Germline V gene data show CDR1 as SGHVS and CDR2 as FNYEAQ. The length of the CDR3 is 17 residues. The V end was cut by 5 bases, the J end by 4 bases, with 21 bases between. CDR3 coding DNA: TGTGCCAGCAGCCCAACCACCCTTGGCGGGAAGTACAATGAGCAGTTCTTC. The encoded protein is CASSPTTLGGKYNEQFF.

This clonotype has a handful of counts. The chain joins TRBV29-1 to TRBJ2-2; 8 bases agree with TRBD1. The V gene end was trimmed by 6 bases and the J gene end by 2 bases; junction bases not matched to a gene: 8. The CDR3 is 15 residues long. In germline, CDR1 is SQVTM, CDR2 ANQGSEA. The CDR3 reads CSVGTGSANTGELFF. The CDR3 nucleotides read TGCAGCGTAGGGACAGGATCCGCTAACACCGGGGAGCTGTTTTTT.

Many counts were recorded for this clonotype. For the CDR3, the DNA is TGTGCCAGCGGAGACGCTAACAGGGCTCAGAATTCACCCCTCCACTTT. Residues: CASGDANRAQNSPLHF. This chain joins TRBV6-5 and TRBJ1-6, with a possible D match to TRBD1 (6 bases). Trimming took off 8 bases at V and 7 bases at J, with 21 bases between the two ends. Germline-derived CDR1 and CDR2 are MNHEY and SVGAGI. The CDR3 runs to 16 residues.

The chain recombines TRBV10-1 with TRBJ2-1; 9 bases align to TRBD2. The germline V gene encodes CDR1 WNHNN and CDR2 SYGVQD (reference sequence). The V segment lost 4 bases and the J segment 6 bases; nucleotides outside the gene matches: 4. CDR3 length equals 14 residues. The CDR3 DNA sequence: TGCGCCAGCAGTGCGCTAGCGGGAATCAATGAGCAGTTCTTC. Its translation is CASSALAGINEQFF.

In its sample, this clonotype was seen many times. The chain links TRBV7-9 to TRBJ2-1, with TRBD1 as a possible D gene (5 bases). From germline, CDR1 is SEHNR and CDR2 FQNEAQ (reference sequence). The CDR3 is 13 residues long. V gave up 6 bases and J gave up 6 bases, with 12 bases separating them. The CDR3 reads CASSQGQANEQFF. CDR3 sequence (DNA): TGTGCCAGCAGTCAAGGACAAGCCAATGAGCAGTTCTTC.

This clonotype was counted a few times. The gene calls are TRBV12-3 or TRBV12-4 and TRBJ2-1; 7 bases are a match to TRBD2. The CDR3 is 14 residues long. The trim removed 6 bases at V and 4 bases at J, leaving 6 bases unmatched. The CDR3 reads CASSGGTTYNEQFF. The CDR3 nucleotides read TGTGCCAGCAGCGGCGGGACTACATACAATGAGCAGTTCTTC.

As DNA, the CDR3 is TGCAGTGCTAGAGATCGGGCAGGTAATCAGCCCCAGCATTTT. Translation gives CSARDRAGNQPQHF. This chain uses TRBV20-1 with TRBJ1-5; D remains unclear. V was pared by 0 bases and J by 4 bases, with 10 bases between. The CDR3 runs 14 residues. Germline CDR1 reads DFQATT; CDR2 reads SNEGSKA (reference sequence).

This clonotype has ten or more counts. The CDR3 spells CASSVGVVSTEAFF. CDR3 in DNA: TGTGCCAGCTCAGTAGGGGTTGTGAGCACTGAAGCTTTCTTT. The chain combines TRBV18 with TRBJ1-1, with a tentative D call TRBD1 (5 bases). There are 14 residues in the CDR3. Per germline, CDR1 KGHSH and CDR2 LQKENI. Trimming took 5 bases from V and 4 from J, leaving 14 bases between them. The full variable domain, rest sourced from reference TRBV18 and TRBJ1-1, is NAGVMQNPRHLVRRRGQEARLRCSPMKGHSHVYWYRQLPEEGLKFMVYLQKENIIDESGMPKERFSAEFPKEGPSILRIQQVVRGDSAAYFCASSVGVVSTEAFFGQGTRLTVV.

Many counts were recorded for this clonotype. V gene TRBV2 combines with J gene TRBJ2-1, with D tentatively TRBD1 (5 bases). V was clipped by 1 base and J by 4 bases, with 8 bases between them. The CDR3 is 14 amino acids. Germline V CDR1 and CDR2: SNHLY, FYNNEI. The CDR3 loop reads CASSEVGRYNEQFF. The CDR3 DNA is TGTGCCAGCAGTGAAGTGGGGCGGTACAATGAGCAGTTCTTC.

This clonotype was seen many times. The CDR3 region has the DNA TGTGCCAGCAGTTACACTGGGACAGGGAACACTGAAGCTTTCTTT. Translated, it gives CASSYTGTGNTEAFF. This chain links TRBV6-5 with TRBJ1-1, with 8 positions matching TRBD1. The CDR3 covers 15 residues. V dropped 2 bases and J dropped 1; count of bases not matched to a gene: 3. Germline CDR1 and CDR2: MNHEY and SVGAGI.

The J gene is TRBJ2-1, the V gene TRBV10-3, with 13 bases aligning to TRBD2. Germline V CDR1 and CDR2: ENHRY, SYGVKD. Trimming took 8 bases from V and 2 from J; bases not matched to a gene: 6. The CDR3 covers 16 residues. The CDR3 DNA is TGTGCCATCTCAACGGGACTAGCGGGAACCTACAATGAGCAGTTCTTC. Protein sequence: CAISTGLAGTYNEQFF.

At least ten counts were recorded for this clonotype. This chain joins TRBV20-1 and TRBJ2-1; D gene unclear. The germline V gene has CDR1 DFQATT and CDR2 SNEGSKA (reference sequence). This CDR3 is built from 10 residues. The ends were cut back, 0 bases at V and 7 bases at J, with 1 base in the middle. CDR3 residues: CSARDNEQFF. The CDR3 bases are TGCAGTGCTAGAGATAATGAGCAGTTCTTC.

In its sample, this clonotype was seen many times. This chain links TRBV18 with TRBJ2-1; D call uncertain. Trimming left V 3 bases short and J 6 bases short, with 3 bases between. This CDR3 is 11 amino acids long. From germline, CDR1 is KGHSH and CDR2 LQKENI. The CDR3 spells CASSPANEQFF. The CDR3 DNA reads TGTGCCAGCTCACCGGCCAATGAGCAGTTCTTC.

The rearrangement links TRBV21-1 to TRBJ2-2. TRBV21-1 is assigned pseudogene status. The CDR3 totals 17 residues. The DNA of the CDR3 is TGTGCCAGCAGCCTTCCGGAAGATGAACCGAACACCGGGGAGCTGTTTTTT. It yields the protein CASSLPEDEPNTGELFF.

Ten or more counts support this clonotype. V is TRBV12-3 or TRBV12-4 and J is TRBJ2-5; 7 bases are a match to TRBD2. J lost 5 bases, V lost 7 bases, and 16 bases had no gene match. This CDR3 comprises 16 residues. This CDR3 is CASTLWASGNVETQYF. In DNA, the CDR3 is TGTGCCAGCACCCTTTGGGCTAGCGGTAATGTGGAGACCCAGTACTTC.

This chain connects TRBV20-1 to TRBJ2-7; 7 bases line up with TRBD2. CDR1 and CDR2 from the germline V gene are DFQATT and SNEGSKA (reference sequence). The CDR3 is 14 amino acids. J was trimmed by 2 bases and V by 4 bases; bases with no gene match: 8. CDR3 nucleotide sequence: TGCAGTGCTAACGGACTAGAAGTAACCTACGAGCAGTACTTC. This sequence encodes CSANGLEVTYEQYF.